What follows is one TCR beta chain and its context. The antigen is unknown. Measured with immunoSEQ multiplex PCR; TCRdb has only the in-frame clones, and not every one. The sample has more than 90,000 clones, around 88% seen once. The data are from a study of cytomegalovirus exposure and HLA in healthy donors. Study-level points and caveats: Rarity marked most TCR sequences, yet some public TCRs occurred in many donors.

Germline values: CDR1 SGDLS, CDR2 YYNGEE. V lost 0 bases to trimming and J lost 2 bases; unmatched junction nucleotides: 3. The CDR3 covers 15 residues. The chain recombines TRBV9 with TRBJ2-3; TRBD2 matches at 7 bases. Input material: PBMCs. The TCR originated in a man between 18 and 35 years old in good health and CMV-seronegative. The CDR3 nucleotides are TGTGCCAGCAGCGTAGGGAGCGGGAACACAGATACGCAGTATTTT. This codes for CASSVGSGNTDTQYF.